This T cell receptor beta chain was captured in a study of cytomegalovirus exposure and HLA in healthy donors. Study outcomes and limitations: For most TCR beta V segments, an earlier analysis put the productive rate at about 90% or about 30% of the time. In a later analysis, productive TCRs from donors in an Asian-associated ancestry cluster reportedly carried fewer N-insertions than the cohort mean.

In regard to this clone: The antigen is unknown.

60 Vbeta and 13 Jbeta primers were used in PCR. Data came from immunoSEQ multiplex PCR; TCRdb stores just in-frame clones and leaves some out. The sample holds about 140,000 clones. The CDR3 covers 18 residues. The germline V gene has CDR1 LGHNA and CDR2 YSLEER. J was trimmed by 4 bases and V by 1 base; bases with no gene match: 9. Material: PBMCs. The chain couples TRBV4-3 to TRBJ2-3; 12 bases line up with TRBD2. The origin of this receptor is a woman aged 18-29 years in good health and CMV-seronegative. The DNA for the CDR3 is TGCGCCAGCAGCCAAGCCTTTACTAGCGGGAGGTTTTCAGATACGCAGTATTTT. Translating it yields CASSQAFTSGRFSDTQYF.